The clone carrying this TCR beta chain appeared once. The data originate from a study of blood T cell repertoires in COVID-19. This CDR3 region has 14 residues. The V gene lost 4 bases and the J gene lost 5 bases, with 14 bases spanning the gap. Germline loops: CDR1 LGHDT, CDR2 YNNKEL (reference sequence). Libraries were prepared by immunoSEQ multiplex PCR; TCRdb keeps only in-frame clonotypes and omits some of them. Here the sample spans around 150,000 clones, around 81% being singletons. The J gene is TRBJ1-1, the V gene TRBV3-1 (or the pseudogene TRBV3-2); possibly TRBD1 for D (6 bases). The receptor comes from a middle-aged woman who had recovered from COVID-19. Sequenced: PBMCs or T cells enriched from blood (not recorded which). CDR3 loop: CASSLNRAETEAFF. CDR3 DNA: TGTGCCAGCAGCCTAAACAGGGCCGAGACTGAAGCTTTCTTT.